Following are 7 T cell receptor beta chains from one sample sequenced in a study of blood T cell repertoires in COVID-19. This table comes from immunoSEQ multiplex PCR, and its TCRdb copy is limited to in-frame clones, with some not included. Seen here are 110,000 or so clones, 85% observed once, and the top ten hold less than 15%. The source material was peripheral blood. The receptors derive from a human donor in a cohort sampled during active COVID-19.

This chain joins TRBV7-9 and TRBJ2-5, with 7 bases aligning to TRBD2. The CDR3 extends over 14 amino acids. With V trimmed by 5 bases and J by 4 bases, 7 bases remained unmatched. CDR1 is SEHNR, CDR2 FQNEAQ, per germline (reference sequence). The CDR3 DNA is TGTGCCAGCAGCCATTGGGGGGGTTTAGAGACCCAGTACTTC. Its protein is CASSHWGGLETQYF. The full variable domain, rest sourced from reference TRBV7-9 and TRBJ2-5, is DTGVSQNPRHKITKRGQNVTFRCDPISEHNRLYWYRQTLGQGPEFLTYFQNEAQLEKSRLLSDRFSAERPKGSFSTLEIQRTEQGDSAMYLCASSHWGGLETQYFGPGTRLLVL.

V and J are TRBV7-2 and TRBJ2-2; TRBD2 matches 8 bases. Germline V CDR1 and CDR2: SGHTA, FQGNSA. CDR3 length: 14 amino acids. Trimming cost V 1 base and J 8 bases; bases outside gene matches: 3. The CDR3 nucleotides read TGTGCCAGCAGCTTAGTAGCGGGGTCAGGGGAGCTGTTTTTT. Translation gives CASSLVAGSGELFF.

This chain joins TRBV6-1 and TRBJ2-3; 8 bases match TRBD1. This CDR3 comprises 15 residues. CDR1 and CDR2 (germline): MNHNS, SASEGT. V lost 2 bases, J lost 3 bases, and 4 bases stayed unmatched. The CDR3 spells CASSERDRITDTQYF. The DNA for the CDR3 is TGTGCCAGCAGTGAACGGGACAGGATAACAGATACGCAGTATTTT.

This clone was counted many times. The V call is TRBV7-2, the J call TRBJ2-1, with TRBD2 matching 7 bases. Per germline, CDR1 SGHTA and CDR2 FQGNSA. The CDR3 runs to 15 residues. The V and J ends lost 5 bases and 3 bases, in that order; junction bases with no gene match: 7. This CDR3 reads CASSPVWGGYNEQFF. CDR3 bases: TGTGCCAGCAGCCCAGTTTGGGGGGGCTACAATGAGCAGTTCTTC.

The chain employs TRBV6-2 or TRBV6-3 and TRBJ1-2, with 7 bases fitting TRBD1. The length of the CDR3 is 14 residues. V lost 6 bases to trimming and J lost 2 bases; unmatched junction nucleotides: 6. Per the germline V gene, CDR1 is MNHEY and CDR2 is SVGEGT. CDR3 bases: TGTGCCAGCAGCCGGGACAGAAAAAACTATGGCTACACCTTC. Translation: CASSRDRKNYGYTF.

This chain connects TRBV6-2 or TRBV6-3 to TRBJ1-2, with D possibly being TRBD1 (5 bases). Germline CDR1 and CDR2: MNHEY and SVGEGT. V was cut by 0 bases and J by 4 bases, with 18 bases left in between. The CDR3 length is 17 residues. The CDR3 DNA reads as TGTGCCAGCAGTTACTCCGGAGACCCGCCCGGGGGCTATGGCTACACCTTC. Protein product: CASSYSGDPPGGYGYTF.

The chain recombines TRBV7-8 with TRBJ1-4; 8 bases agree with TRBD1. There are 14 residues in the CDR3. V dropped 4 bases and J dropped 7; count of bases not matched to a gene: 5. Germline V gene lookup returns CDR1 SGHVS and CDR2 FQNEAQ. This chain's CDR3 is CASSSDRGGEKLFF. The CDR3 region has the DNA TGTGCCAGCAGCTCCGACAGGGGCGGTGAAAAACTGTTTTTT.